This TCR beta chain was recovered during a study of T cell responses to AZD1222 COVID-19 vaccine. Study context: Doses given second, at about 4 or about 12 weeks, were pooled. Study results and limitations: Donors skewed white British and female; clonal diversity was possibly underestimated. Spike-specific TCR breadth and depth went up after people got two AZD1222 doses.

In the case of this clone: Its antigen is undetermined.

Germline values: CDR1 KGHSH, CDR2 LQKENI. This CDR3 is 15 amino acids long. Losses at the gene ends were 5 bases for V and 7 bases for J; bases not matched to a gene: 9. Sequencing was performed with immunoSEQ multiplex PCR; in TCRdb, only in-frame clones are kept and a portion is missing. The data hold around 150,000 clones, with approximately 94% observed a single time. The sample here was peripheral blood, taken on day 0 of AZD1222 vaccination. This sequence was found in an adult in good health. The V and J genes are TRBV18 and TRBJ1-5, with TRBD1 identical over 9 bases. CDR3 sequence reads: CASSGSQGARQPQHF. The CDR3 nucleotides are TGTGCCAGCTCAGGATCACAGGGGGCAAGGCAGCCCCAGCATTTT.